The 3 T cell receptor beta chains presented below share a single source sample, sequenced in a study of cytomegalovirus exposure and HLA in healthy donors. 60 Vbeta and 13 Jbeta primers were used in PCR. Produced via immunoSEQ multiplex PCR; TCRdb's table is partial and in-frame only. The table records roughly 6,100 clones, around 53% of them present only once. Sequencing used PBMCs. The receptors originated from a young man in good health and CMV-seropositive.

The V and J genes are TRBV20-1 and TRBJ2-7; TRBD1 is a possible D gene (6 bases). V was clipped by 5 bases and J by 6 bases, with 11 bases between them. Germline values: CDR1 DFQATT, CDR2 SNEGSKA (reference sequence). The CDR3 spans 11 residues. CDR3 sequence reads: CSAQQGPEQYF. The CDR3 coding sequence is TGCAGTGCTCAACAGGGTCCCGAGCAGTACTTC.

The sample holds one count of this clone. The V call is TRBV7-9, the J call TRBJ1-1; 10 positions match TRBD1. The CDR3 totals 12 residues. Germline trimming cut 6 bases from V and 7 bases from J; bases unmatched to any gene: 2. CDR1 and CDR2 from the germline V gene are SEHNR and FQNEAQ (reference sequence). The CDR3, as DNA: TGTGCCAGCAGACGGGACAGGGGTGAAGCTTTCTTT. Translation gives CASRRDRGEAFF.

The gene calls are TRBV10-1 and TRBJ1-1, with D unresolved. Deletions cut 5 bases from V and 3 bases from J, with 13 bases between. The germline gives CDR1 WNHNN, CDR2 SYGVQD (reference sequence). The CDR3 spans 14 residues. This CDR3 is CASSSGTKHTEAFF. DNA of the CDR3: TGCGCCAGCAGTTCAGGAACCAAGCACACTGAAGCTTTCTTT.